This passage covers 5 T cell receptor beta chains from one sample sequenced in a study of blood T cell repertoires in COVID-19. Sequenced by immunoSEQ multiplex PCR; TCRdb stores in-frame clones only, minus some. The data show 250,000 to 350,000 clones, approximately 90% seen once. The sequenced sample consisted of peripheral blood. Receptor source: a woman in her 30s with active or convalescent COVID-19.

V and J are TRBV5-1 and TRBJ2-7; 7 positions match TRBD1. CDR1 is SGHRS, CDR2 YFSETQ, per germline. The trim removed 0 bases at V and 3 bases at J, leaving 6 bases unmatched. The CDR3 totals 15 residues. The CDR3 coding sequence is TGCGCCAGCAGCTTGGGGCAGGGGGTATACTACGAGCAGTACTTC. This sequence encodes CASSLGQGVYYEQYF.

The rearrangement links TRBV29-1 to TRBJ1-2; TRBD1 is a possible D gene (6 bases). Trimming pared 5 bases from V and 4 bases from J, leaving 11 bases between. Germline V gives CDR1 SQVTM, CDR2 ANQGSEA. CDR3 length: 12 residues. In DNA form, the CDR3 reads TGCAGCGTTAAAGGGACATTCTATGGCTACACCTTC. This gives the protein CSVKGTFYGYTF.

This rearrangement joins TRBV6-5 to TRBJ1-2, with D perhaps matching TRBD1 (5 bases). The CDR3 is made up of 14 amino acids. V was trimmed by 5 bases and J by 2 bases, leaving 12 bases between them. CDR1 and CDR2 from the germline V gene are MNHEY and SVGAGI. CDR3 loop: CASSMIDRNYGYTF. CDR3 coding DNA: TGTGCCAGCAGTATGATCGACAGAAACTATGGCTACACCTTC.

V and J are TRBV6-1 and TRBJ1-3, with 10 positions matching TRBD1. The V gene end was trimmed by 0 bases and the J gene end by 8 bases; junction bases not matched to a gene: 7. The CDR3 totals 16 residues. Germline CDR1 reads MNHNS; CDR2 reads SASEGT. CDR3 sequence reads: CASSEATGQGGYTIYF. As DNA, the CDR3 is TGTGCCAGCAGTGAAGCAACCGGACAGGGGGGATACACCATATATTTT.

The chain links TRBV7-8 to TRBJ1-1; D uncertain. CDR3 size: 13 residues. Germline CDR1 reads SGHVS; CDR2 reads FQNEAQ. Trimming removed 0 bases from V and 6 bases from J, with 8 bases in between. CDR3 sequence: CASSLAGTSEAFF. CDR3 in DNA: TGTGCCAGCAGCTTAGCGGGCACTTCTGAAGCTTTCTTT.